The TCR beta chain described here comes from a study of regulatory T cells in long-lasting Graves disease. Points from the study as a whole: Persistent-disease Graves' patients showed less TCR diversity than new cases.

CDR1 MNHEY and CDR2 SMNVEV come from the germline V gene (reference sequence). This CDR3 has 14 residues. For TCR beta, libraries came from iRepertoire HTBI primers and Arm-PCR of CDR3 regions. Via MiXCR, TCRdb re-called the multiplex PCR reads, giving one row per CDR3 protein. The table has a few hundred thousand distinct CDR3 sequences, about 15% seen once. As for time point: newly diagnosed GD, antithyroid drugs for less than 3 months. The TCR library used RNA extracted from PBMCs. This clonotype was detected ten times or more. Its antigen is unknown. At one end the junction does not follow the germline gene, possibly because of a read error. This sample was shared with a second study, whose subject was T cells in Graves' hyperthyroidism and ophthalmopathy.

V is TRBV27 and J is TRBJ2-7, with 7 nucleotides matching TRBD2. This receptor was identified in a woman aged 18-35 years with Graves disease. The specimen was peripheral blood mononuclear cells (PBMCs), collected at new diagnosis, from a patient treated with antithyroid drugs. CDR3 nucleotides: TGTGCCAGTAGCTCGGGACTAACCTCCTTCGAGCAGTACTTC. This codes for CASSSGLTSFEQYF.